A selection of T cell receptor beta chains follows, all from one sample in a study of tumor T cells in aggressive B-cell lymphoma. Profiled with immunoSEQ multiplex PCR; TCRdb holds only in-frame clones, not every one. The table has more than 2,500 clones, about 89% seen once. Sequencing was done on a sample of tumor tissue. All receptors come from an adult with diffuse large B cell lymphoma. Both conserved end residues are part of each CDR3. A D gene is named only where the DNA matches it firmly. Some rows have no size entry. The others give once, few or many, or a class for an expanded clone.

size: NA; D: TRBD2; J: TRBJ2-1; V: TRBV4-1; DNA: TGCGCCAGCAGCCAATGGACTAGCGGGAGGGCCGAGGCCAACGATGAGCAGTTCTTC; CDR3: CASSQWTSGRAEANDEQFF
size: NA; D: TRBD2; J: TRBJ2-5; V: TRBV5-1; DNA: TGCGCCAGCAGCACCTTAGCGGGGACACAAGAGACCCAGTACTTC; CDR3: CASSTLAGTQETQYF
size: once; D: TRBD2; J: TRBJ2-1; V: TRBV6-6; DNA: TGTGCCAGCAGTTACGCGGGGACTAGCGATGAGCAGTTCTTC; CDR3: CASSYAGTSDEQFF
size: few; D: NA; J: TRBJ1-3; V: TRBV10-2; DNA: TGCGCCAGCAGTGAGCCGTATAGATCTGGAAACACCATATATTTT; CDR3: CASSEPYRSGNTIYF
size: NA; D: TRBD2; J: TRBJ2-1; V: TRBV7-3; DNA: TGTGCCAGCAGCCGAGCGGGAGGGCCGATCCCGAGCTCCTACAATGAGCAGTTCTTC; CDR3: CASSRAGGPIPSSYNEQFF
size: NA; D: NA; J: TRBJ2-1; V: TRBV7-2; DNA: TGTGCCAGCAGCTTAGCAAGCGACTACAATGAGCAGTTCTTC; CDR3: CASSLASDYNEQFF
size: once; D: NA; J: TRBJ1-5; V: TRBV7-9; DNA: TGTGCCAGCAGCTTAGCAGGCAGGGGCAATCAGCCCCAGCATTTT; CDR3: CASSLAGRGNQPQHF
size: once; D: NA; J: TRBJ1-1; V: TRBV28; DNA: TGTGCCAGCAACATCCCCGGGGGTCGCATGAACACTGAAGCTTTCTTT; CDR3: CASNIPGGRMNTEAFF
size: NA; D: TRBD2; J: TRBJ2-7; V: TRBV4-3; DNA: TGCGCCAGCAGCCAAGGACTAGCGGGAGTACGCGAGCAGTACTTC; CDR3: CASSQGLAGVREQYF
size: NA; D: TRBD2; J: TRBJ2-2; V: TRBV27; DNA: TGTGCCAGCCGGACACACAGCGGGGGGAGGGGGGAGCTGTTTTTT; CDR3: CASRTHSGGRGELFF
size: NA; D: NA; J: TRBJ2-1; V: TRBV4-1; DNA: TGCGCCAGCAGCCCGCTCACATCCTACAATGAGCAGTTCTTC; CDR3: CASSPLTSYNEQFF
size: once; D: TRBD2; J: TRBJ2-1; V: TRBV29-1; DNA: TGCAGCGTCTATTCTAGCGGGAGGGCTCACAATCAGTTCTTC; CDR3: CSVYSSGRAHNQFF
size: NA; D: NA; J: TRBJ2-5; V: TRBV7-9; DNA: TGTGCCAGCAGCTTAGGGGGACTGCTCCTGGAGACCCAGTACTTC; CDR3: CASSLGGLLLETQYF
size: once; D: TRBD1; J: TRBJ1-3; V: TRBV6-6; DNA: TGTGCCAGCAGTTACGCTCAAACAGGGGCGGGAAACACCATATATTTT; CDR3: CASSYAQTGAGNTIYF
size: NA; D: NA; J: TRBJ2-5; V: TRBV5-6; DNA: TGTGCCAGCAGCGTGGGACATCGTCAAGAGACCCAGTACTTC; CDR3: CASSVGHRQETQYF
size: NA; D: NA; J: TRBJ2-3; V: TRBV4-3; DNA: TGCGCCAGCAGCCCCCAAAAGTCCCGTAGTACAGATACGCAGTATTTT; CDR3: CASSPQKSRSTDTQYF
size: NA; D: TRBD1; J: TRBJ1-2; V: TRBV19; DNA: TGTGCCAGTACCGGGACAGAGTCTGGCTACACCTTC; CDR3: CASTGTESGYTF
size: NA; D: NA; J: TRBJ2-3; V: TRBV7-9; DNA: TGTGCCAGCGGTAGGGGGACTATAGATACGCAGTATTTT; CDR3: CASGRGTIDTQYF
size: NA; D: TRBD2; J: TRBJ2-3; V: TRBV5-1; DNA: TGCGCCAGCAGCTTGGAGACTAGCGGGGCACACACAGATACGCAGTATTTT; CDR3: CASSLETSGAHTDTQYF
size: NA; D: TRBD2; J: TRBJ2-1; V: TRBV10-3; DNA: TGTGCCATCAGTGAGTCGGGAGCGGGGGGGCCGGGGAATGAGCAGTTCTTC; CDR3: CAISESGAGGPGNEQFF
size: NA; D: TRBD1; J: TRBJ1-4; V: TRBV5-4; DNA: TGTGCCAGCAGCTTTTCAGGGGACAGCAGTAGTGAAAAACTGTTTTTT; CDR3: CASSFSGDSSSEKLFF
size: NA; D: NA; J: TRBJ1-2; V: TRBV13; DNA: TGTGCCAGCAGCTTACAGGGGTTTTTGTCCTATGGCTACACCTTC; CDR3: CASSLQGFLSYGYTF
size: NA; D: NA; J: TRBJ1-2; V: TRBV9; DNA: TGTGCCAGCAGGGGGCGAGACCTCTTTGGCTACACCTTC; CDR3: CASRGRDLFGYTF
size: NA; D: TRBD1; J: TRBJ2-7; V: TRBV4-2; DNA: TGTGCTAGCAGCCAAGCCCAGGGACAGAACTACGAGCAGTACTTC; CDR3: CASSQAQGQNYEQYF
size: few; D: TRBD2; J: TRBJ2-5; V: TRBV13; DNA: TGTGCCAGCAGCTTAAGACTAGCCGGACAAGAGACCCAGTACTTC; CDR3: CASSLRLAGQETQYF
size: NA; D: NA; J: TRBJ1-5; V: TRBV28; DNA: TGTGCCAGCAGTAACACAGGGAGCGGTCAGCCCCAGCATTTT; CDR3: CASSNTGSGQPQHF
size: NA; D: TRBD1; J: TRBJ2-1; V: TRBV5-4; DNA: TGTGCCAGCAGCCCAGGGGGGGACAGGGTAAACTATGAGCAGTTCTTC; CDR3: CASSPGGDRVNYEQFF
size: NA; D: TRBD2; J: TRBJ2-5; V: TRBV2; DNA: TGTGCCAGCAGTTCGGGACTAGAAAGGTTCACCCAGTACTTC; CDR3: CASSSGLERFTQYF
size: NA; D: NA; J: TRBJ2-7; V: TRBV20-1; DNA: TGCAGTGCCCGTCTTACCTACGAGCAGTACTTC; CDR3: CSARLTYEQYF
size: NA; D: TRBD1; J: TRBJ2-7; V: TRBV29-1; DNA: TGCAGCGTCGAAGGACAGGGCGCCTACGAGCAGTACTTC; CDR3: CSVEGQGAYEQYF
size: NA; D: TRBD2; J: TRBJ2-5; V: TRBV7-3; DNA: TGTGCCAGCAGCTTAAGGCCCGGGACTAGCGGGGGGGCCGAGGAGACCCAGTACTTC; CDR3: CASSLRPGTSGGAEETQYF
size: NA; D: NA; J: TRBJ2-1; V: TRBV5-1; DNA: TGCGCCAGCAGCCAGGGCAATGAGCAGTTCTTC; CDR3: CASSQGNEQFF
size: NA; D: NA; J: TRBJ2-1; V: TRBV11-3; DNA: TGTGCCAGCAGCTTAGATAACGGGTTGAATGAGCAGTTCTTC; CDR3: CASSLDNGLNEQFF
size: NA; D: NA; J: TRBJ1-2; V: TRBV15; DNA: TGTGCCACCAGCAGAGGTGGGGAGGGCTACACCTTC; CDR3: CATSRGGEGYTF
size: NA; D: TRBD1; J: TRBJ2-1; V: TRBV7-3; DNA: TGTGCCAGCAGCTTCGACAGGGGAGGTCACAATGAGCAGTTCTTC; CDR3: CASSFDRGGHNEQFF
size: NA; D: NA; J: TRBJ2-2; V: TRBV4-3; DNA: TGCGCCAGCAGCCATACAGGGAACACCGGGGAGCTGTTTTTT; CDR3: CASSHTGNTGELFF
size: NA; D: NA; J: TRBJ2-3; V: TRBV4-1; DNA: TGCGCCAGCAGGAGGGGGGATACGCAGTATTTT; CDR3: CASRRGDTQYF
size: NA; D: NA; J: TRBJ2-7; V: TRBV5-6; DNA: TGTGCCAGCAGCACCCGGGTCACTTACCCCTACGAGCAGTACTTC; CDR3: CASSTRVTYPYEQYF
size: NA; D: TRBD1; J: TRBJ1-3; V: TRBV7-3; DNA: TGTGCCAGCAGCTTAGACTCAGGGGGCGCTGGAAACACCATATATTTT; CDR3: CASSLDSGGAGNTIYF
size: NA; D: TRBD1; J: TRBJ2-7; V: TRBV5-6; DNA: TGTGCCAGCAGCCCGGACAGGGAAGCCTACGAGCAGTACTTC; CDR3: CASSPDREAYEQYF
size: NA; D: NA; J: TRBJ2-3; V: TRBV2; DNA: TGTGCCAGCACTAGACGGATCACAGATACGCAGTATTTT; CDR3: CASTRRITDTQYF
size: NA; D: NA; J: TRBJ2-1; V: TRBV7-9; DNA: TGTGCCAGCAGCTTAGGCCCGGGCTCCTACAATGAGCAGTTCTTC; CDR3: CASSLGPGSYNEQFF
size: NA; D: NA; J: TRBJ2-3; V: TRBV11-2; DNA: TGTGCCAGCAGCTTAGCCCCAGGGACAGATACGCAGTATTTT; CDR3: CASSLAPGTDTQYF
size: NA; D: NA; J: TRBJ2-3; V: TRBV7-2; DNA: TGTGCCAGCAGCCCTGGGGAGGTCACAGATACGCAGTATTTT; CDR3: CASSPGEVTDTQYF
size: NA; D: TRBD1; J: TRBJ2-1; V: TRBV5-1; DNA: TGCGCCAGCAGCTTAGGGACCGGGACAGGGTCAAATGAGCAGTTCTTC; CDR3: CASSLGTGTGSNEQFF
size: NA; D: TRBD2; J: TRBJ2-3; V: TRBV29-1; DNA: TGCAGCGTTGAGAAGCGGGGGGCAGATACGCAGTATTTT; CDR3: CSVEKRGADTQYF